This T cell receptor (beta chain) was retrieved from a study of T cell responses to AZD1222 COVID-19 vaccine. This CDR3 comprises 15 residues. Germline CDR1 is SGHRS and CDR2 is YFSETQ. V dropped 5 bases and J dropped 4 bases, with 17 bases sitting between them. The repertoire was sequenced with immunoSEQ multiplex PCR; TCRdb's copy has only in-frame clones and lacks some. The sample consists of about 170,000 clones, about 92% of them appearing once. Study-level results: Clonal diversity was possibly underestimated, and white British individuals and females predominated among donors. There were repertoire samples only from the period after the peak T cell response.

As to this clone: Antigen unknown.

The TCR was taken from an adult in good health. The genes are TRBV5-1 and TRBJ2-3; possible D gene TRBD2, 6 bases. Sequenced material: peripheral blood, taken on day 0 of AZD1222 vaccination. CDR3 residues: CASSPEGDWADTQYF. The CDR3 DNA reads as TGCGCCAGCAGTCCGGAGGGAGACTGGGCAGATACGCAGTATTTT.